The 20 T cell receptor beta chains reported below all come from one sample, sequenced in a study of T cells in Graves' hyperthyroidism and ophthalmopathy. Amplified TCR beta CDR3 regions came from RNA transcripts. The TCR CDR3 was amplified in a first-round RT-PCR using the HTBI primer set. From the multiplex PCR reads, TCRdb called clonotypes with MiXCR, one entry per CDR3 protein. The table has more than 55,000 distinct CDR3 sequences, 53% seen once. Sequencing was carried out using blood. The receptors come from a woman aged 55-70 years with Graves' ophthalmopathy.

The chain joins TRBV6-2 or TRBV6-3 to TRBJ2-1; 10 bases line up with TRBD1. CDR3 length equals 15 residues. V gave up 4 bases and J gave up 4 bases; unmatched junction bases: 4. Per the germline V gene, CDR1 is MNHEY and CDR2 is SVGEGT. CDR3 protein: CASSSRDRGYNEQFF. The CDR3 DNA reads TGTGCCAGCAGTTCCCGGGACAGGGGTTACAATGAGCAGTTCTTC.

This clonotype qualifies as medium-sized (0.01 to 0.1%). CDR3 amino acids: CSARSIAGRYEQYF. CDR3 in DNA: TGCAGTGCTAGATCAATAGCGGGTCGGTACGAGCAGTACTTC. The chain recombines TRBV20-1 with TRBJ2-7, with 7 bases matching TRBD2. V lost 2 bases to trimming and J lost 4 bases; unmatched junction nucleotides: 8. The germline V gene has CDR1 DFQATT and CDR2 SNEGSKA (reference sequence). This CDR3 is 14 amino acids long.

The sample holds many counts of this clonotype. V gene TRBV2 combines with J gene TRBJ1-1; TRBD1 matches 8 bases. The CDR3 sequence is 14 residues long. After removal of 6 bases from V and 1 base from J, the junction contained 4 bases not matched to a gene. Germline V gene sequence: CDR1 SNHLY, CDR2 FYNNEI. For the CDR3, the DNA is TGTGCCAGCAGGACAGGGGCGTGGAACACTGAAGCTTTCTTT. It is translated as CASRTGAWNTEAFF.

This clonotype was observed many times. One base away lies a much larger clone, so this may be a sequencing read error. This chain links TRBV14 with TRBJ1-2, with no clear D. CDR1 and CDR2 from the germline V gene are SGHDN and FVKESK. The CDR3 loop spans 12 amino acids. CDR3 amino acids: CASGQSNYGYTF. Written as DNA, the CDR3 is TGTGCCAGCGGCCAAAGTAACTATGGCTACACCTTC.

The chain links TRBV20-1 to TRBJ2-1; 12 bases align to TRBD1. V lost 2 bases, J lost 5 bases, and 4 bases stayed unmatched. The CDR3 contains 15 residues. Germline loops: CDR1 DFQATT, CDR2 SNEGSKA (reference sequence). The CDR3 spells CSARLGQGANNEQFF. CDR3 bases: TGCAGTGCTAGACTGGGACAGGGGGCGAACAATGAGCAGTTCTTC.

The chain carries TRBV7-2 and TRBJ2-7; D is possibly TRBD1 or TRBD2 (6 bases each). The length of the CDR3 is 15 residues. V gave up 0 bases and J gave up 0 bases, with 9 bases separating them. The germline CDR1 and CDR2 sequences are SGHTA and FQGNSA. The CDR3 protein is CASSLAGGLSYEQYF. Here the CDR3 DNA reads TGTGCCAGCAGCTTAGCGGGGGGCCTCTCCTACGAGCAGTACTTC.

This clonotype was observed a few times. The chain employs TRBV7-2 and TRBJ1-6, with TRBD1 as a possible D gene (5 bases). Trimming pared 3 bases from V and 7 bases from J, leaving 10 bases between. The CDR3 has 14 residues. Looked up from germline, CDR1 is SGHTA and CDR2 is FQGNSA. Here the CDR3 reads CASSLGTENSPLHF. CDR3 coding DNA: TGTGCCAGCAGCTTGGGGACGGAAAATTCACCCCTCCACTTT.

This clonotype was recorded at least ten times. This rearrangement joins TRBV15 to TRBJ2-5, with 8 bases that match TRBD2. The CDR3 is 14 residues long. Germline V CDR1 and CDR2: LNHNV, YYDKDF (reference sequence). The J segment lost 1 base and the V segment lost 2 bases, leaving 0 bases of the junction unmatched. Here the CDR3 DNA reads TGTGCCACCAGCAGAACTAGCGGCCAAGAGACCCAGTACTTC. Its translation is CATSRTSGQETQYF. Filled out from reference TRBV15 and TRBJ2-5, the complete variable domain reads DAMVIQNPRYQVTQFGKPVTLSCSQTLNHNVMYWYQQKSSQAPKLLFHYYDKDFNNEADTPDNFQSRRPNTSFCFLDIRSPGLGDTAMYLCATSRTSGQETQYFGPGTRLLVL.

At least ten counts were recorded for this clonotype. The chain combines TRBV28 with TRBJ2-7; weak D call: TRBD1 (6 bases). Germline values: CDR1 MDHEN, CDR2 SYDVKM. This CDR3 is 14 amino acids long. V was pared by 6 bases and J by 2 bases, with 14 bases between. The CDR3 DNA follows: TGTGCCAGCAGCCCCCCCGACAGGCCCTACGAGCAGTACTTC. Translation: CASSPPDRPYEQYF.

The rearrangement links TRBV20-1 to TRBJ1-6; possibly TRBD1 for D (6 bases). Trimming removed 2 bases from V and 9 bases from J, with 14 bases in between. This CDR3 has 14 residues. CDR1 and CDR2 from the germline V gene are DFQATT and SNEGSKA (reference sequence). This chain's CDR3 is CSARSGAMISPLHF. Here the CDR3 DNA reads TGCAGTGCTAGATCGGGGGCGATGATTTCACCCCTCCACTTT.

Regarding this clonotype: A read error may produce the germline difference seen at one junction end. The chain carries TRBV5-1 and TRBJ1-1; weak D call: TRBD1 (5 bases). Per germline, CDR1 SGHRS and CDR2 YFSETQ. The CDR3 has 16 amino acids. As DNA, the CDR3 is TGCGCCGGCAGCCAACCGACAGCACCCTCGAACACTGAAGCTTTCTTT. Its protein product is CAGSQPTAPSNTEAFF. The variable domain in full, with the rest retrieved from reference TRBV5-1 and TRBJ1-1, is KAGVTQTPRYLIKTRGQQVTLSCSPISGHRSVSWYQQTPGQGLQFLFEYFSETQRNKGNFPGRFSGRQFSNSRSEMNVSTLELGDSALYLCAGSQPTAPSNTEAFFGQGTRLTVV.

V usage is TRBV19 and J usage is TRBJ1-5; 11 bases line up with TRBD1. This CDR3 spans 15 amino acids. CDR1 and CDR2 (germline): LNHDA, SQIVND (reference sequence). J gave up 6 bases and V 7 bases, and 8 bases lay outside the gene matches. The CDR3 nucleotides are TGTGCCAGTATTGGACAGGGGGCGTTTGGTCAGCCCCAGCATTTT. Translation gives CASIGQGAFGQPQHF.

This clonotype was found many times. The chain is built from TRBV18 and TRBJ2-5; D is ambiguous. The germline V and J ends were trimmed by 3 bases and 4 bases, with 15 bases remaining between them. In germline, CDR1 is KGHSH, CDR2 LQKENI. This CDR3 is built from 15 residues. DNA for the CDR3: TGTGCCAGCTCACCGCCCACAGTAAGATCAGAGACCCAGTACTTC. Translating gives CASSPPTVRSETQYF.

This clonotype is termed medium-sized (0.01 to 0.1%). V gene TRBV7-6 combines with J gene TRBJ1-6, with a tentative D call TRBD1 (5 bases). The CDR3 has 15 amino acids. Germline V gene lookup returns CDR1 SGHVS and CDR2 FNYEAQ. V was cut by 0 bases and J by 7 bases, with 10 bases left in between. CDR3 sequence reads: CASSLARQGNSPLHF. The CDR3 DNA is TGTGCCAGCAGCTTAGCGCGCCAGGGAAATTCACCCCTCCACTTT.

Remarks on this clonotype: Its ends do not fully match the called genes, so a read error is possible. The V and J genes are TRBV7-2 and TRBJ1-2, with D perhaps TRBD1 (6 bases). The length of the CDR3 is 13 residues. CDR1 is SGHTA and CDR2 is FQGNSA in the germline V gene. The CDR3 loop is CASKETGLYGHTF. The CDR3 bases are TGTGCCAGCAAAGAGACAGGACTCTATGGCCACACCTTC.

The chain links TRBV7-2 to TRBJ2-5; D tentatively reads TRBD1 or TRBD2 (5 bases each). The germline V and J ends were trimmed by 5 bases and 4 bases, with 14 bases remaining between them. This CDR3 region has 14 residues. CDR1 SGHTA and CDR2 FQGNSA come from the germline V gene. Here the CDR3 DNA reads TGTGCCAGCAGCCGGGACGGAGTATTAGAGACCCAGTACTTC. It specifies CASSRDGVLETQYF.

The V and J genes are TRBV19 and TRBJ2-5; 9 bases agree with TRBD1. This CDR3 contains 13 residues. V lost 4 bases to trimming and J lost 5 bases; unmatched junction nucleotides: 2. Per the germline V gene, CDR1 is LNHDA and CDR2 is SQIVND (reference sequence). CDR3 region: CASSTTGGETQYF. In DNA, the CDR3 is TGTGCCAGTAGTACCACAGGGGGCGAGACCCAGTACTTC.

The chain couples TRBV9 to TRBJ2-7; TRBD1 might be the D (6 bases). The CDR3 is made up of 14 amino acids. With 1 base removed from V and 0 bases from J, the gap between germline ends came to 8 bases. From germline, CDR1 is SGDLS and CDR2 YYNGEE. This chain's CDR3 is CASSVLGGSYEQYF. The CDR3 coding sequence is TGTGCCAGCAGCGTATTAGGGGGCTCCTACGAGCAGTACTTC.

This clonotype was recorded many times. Here the CDR3 reads CASSEAGRTTDTQYF. The CDR3 DNA is TGTGCCAGCAGTGAAGCGGGACGGACCACAGATACGCAGTATTTT. The J gene is TRBJ2-3, the V gene TRBV6-1, with D perhaps being TRBD1 or TRBD2 (5 bases each). The CDR3 contains 15 residues. CDR1 and CDR2 (germline): MNHNS, SASEGT. Deletions cut 0 bases from V and 2 bases from J, with 9 bases between.

This clonotype was observed at least ten times. V usage is TRBV11-2 and J usage is TRBJ1-2, with 8 bases that match TRBD1. The CDR3 loop spans 13 amino acids. V dropped 4 bases and J dropped 4; count of bases not matched to a gene: 2. Germline V gene data show CDR1 as SGHAT and CDR2 as FQNNGV. The CDR3, as DNA: TGTGCCAGCAGCTCAGGACAGGGCTATGGCTACACCTTC. This codes for CASSSGQGYGYTF.